This T cell receptor (beta chain) is drawn from a study of CD8 T cells in ankylosing spondylitis. Study observations and caveats: Within matched ankylosing spondylitis synovial fluid, disease-linked clones were reportedly significantly enriched. Characteristic of ankylosing spondylitis blood, it appeared, was a TCR beta motif comprising fewer than 10 highly homologous variants. Certain motif variants had earlier appeared in reactive arthritis synovial fluid and blood.

Of note for this clonotype: Its target is unknown.

Generation of TCR beta libraries employed quantitative 5'-RACE incorporating molecular barcodes. TCRdb redid the calling of the 5' RACE reads with MiXCR, one entry per CDR3 protein. The sample has 150,000 to 200,000 distinct CDR3 sequences; 25% to 35% are singletons. Germline CDR1 MNHEY, CDR2 SVGAGI. The CDR3 length is 17 residues. V was pared by 0 bases and J by 6 bases, with 10 bases of the junction left unmatched. This chain links TRBV6-5 with TRBJ2-2, with 7 positions matching TRBD1. Sequenced: synovial fluid, either unsorted or a sorted T cell fraction (not recorded which). The TCR comes from a male donor with ankylosing spondylitis. The CDR3 sequence: CASSYSRTGLTPGELFF. CDR3 nucleotide sequence: TGTGCCAGCAGTTACTCTCGGACAGGTCTCACCCCCGGGGAGCTGTTTTTT.